The 30 T cell receptor beta chains presented below share a single source sample, sequenced in a study of blood T cell repertoires in COVID-19. Clones were read by immunoSEQ multiplex PCR, and TCRdb kept only the in-frame ones, dropping some. Here the sample spans approximately 110,000 clones, about 84% being singletons. The sample was peripheral blood. The source is a man aged 50-60 years with acute or convalescent COVID-19.

This chain links TRBV6-4 with TRBJ2-7; 9 nucleotides align to TRBD1. The CDR3 is 16 amino acids. V gave up 8 bases and J gave up 3 bases; unmatched junction bases: 14. Germline V gene sequence: CDR1 MRHNA, CDR2 SNTAGT. The CDR3 coding sequence is TGTGCCAGCCCCCGACTCCAGGGGGGACAGGGCTACGAGCAGTACGTC. Translation: CASPRLQGGQGYEQYV.

V usage is TRBV15 and J usage is TRBJ2-2; the match to TRBD1 covers 9 bases. The CDR3 is 17 amino acids. CDR1 is LNHNV, CDR2 YYDKDF, per germline (reference sequence). The J segment lost 4 bases and the V segment lost 0 bases, leaving 6 bases of the junction unmatched. This CDR3 is CATSRDWGQGSTGELFF. The CDR3, as DNA: TGTGCCACCAGCAGAGATTGGGGACAGGGCAGCACCGGGGAGCTGTTTTTT.

This chain uses TRBV10-3 with TRBJ2-3; D is possibly TRBD2 (5 bases). CDR1 is ENHRY, CDR2 SYGVKD, per germline. The CDR3 is made up of 13 amino acids. V was trimmed by 11 bases and J by 0 bases, leaving 12 bases between them. The chain's CDR3 is CAHRPGSTDTQYF. As DNA, the CDR3 is TGTGCCCACCGACCGGGAAGCACAGATACGCAGTATTTT.

This clone was observed a single time. CDR3 bases: TGTGCCAGCAGCAGGGGGGCCCTGAAGGACTATGGCTACACCTTC. Its protein is CASSRGALKDYGYTF. V usage is TRBV7-9 and J usage is TRBJ1-2; tentatively, D is TRBD1 (6 bases). The germline CDR1 and CDR2 sequences are SEHNR and FQNEAQ (reference sequence). This CDR3 comprises 15 residues. V gave up 5 bases and J gave up 3 bases, with 16 bases separating them.

The chain uses TRBV7-2 and TRBJ2-5; D is possibly TRBD2 (5 bases). The CDR3 consists of 13 residues. V gave up 5 bases and J gave up 2 bases, with 9 bases separating them. The V gene's germline CDR1 is SGHTA and CDR2 FQGNSA. The CDR3 coding sequence is TGTGCCAGCAGCCGGGGTGCTCAAGAGACCCAGTACTTC. Translating gives CASSRGAQETQYF.

The CDR3 sequence: CASSSDLREGAFF. For the CDR3, the DNA is TGTGCCAGCTCGTCGGATCTTAGGGAGGGGGCTTTCTTT. V gene TRBV18 combines with J gene TRBJ1-1, with D perhaps matching TRBD1 (5 bases). V lost 6 bases, J lost 11 bases, and 19 bases lay in between. Germline V gives CDR1 KGHSH, CDR2 LQKENI. This CDR3 contains 13 residues.

The chain uses TRBV6-1 and TRBJ1-1; perhaps TRBD1 as D (6 bases). V was pared by 3 bases and J by 5 bases, with 13 bases between. Germline V gene sequence: CDR1 MNHNS, CDR2 SASEGT. This CDR3 contains 14 residues. The CDR3 loop reads CASSEIRGGTEAFF. The CDR3 bases are TGTGCCAGCAGTGAGATCAGGGGAGGGACTGAAGCTTTCTTT.

The rearrangement uses TRBV15 and TRBJ2-3; a weak D match, TRBD2 (6 bases). With 3 bases removed from V and 2 bases from J, the gap between germline ends came to 15 bases. The CDR3 contains 16 residues. Germline lookup yields CDR1 LNHNV and CDR2 YYDKDF (reference sequence). The DNA of the CDR3 is TGTGCCACCAGCAGCCATACCCGCGGGGCCACAGATACGCAGTATTTT. Its translation: CATSSHTRGATDTQYF.

The DNA for the CDR3 is TGTGCCAGCAGCTTAGTTTACAACTCTGGAAACACCATATATTTT. Protein product: CASSLVYNSGNTIYF. The chain joins TRBV11-2 to TRBJ1-3; D is uncertain. CDR1 is SGHAT, CDR2 FQNNGV, per germline. The CDR3 is 15 amino acids. Trimming left V 1 base short and J 0 bases short, with 7 bases between.

CDR3 nucleotides: TGTGCCAGCAGCTTGGGGCCCAATCAGCCCCAGCATTTT. Its protein is CASSLGPNQPQHF. V usage is TRBV5-6 and J usage is TRBJ1-5; no clear D gene. Trimming left V 0 bases short and J 3 bases short, with 4 bases between. There are 13 residues in the CDR3. Germline V lookup: CDR1 SGHDT, CDR2 YYEEEE. The full variable domain, completed using reference TRBV5-6 and TRBJ1-5, is DAGVTQSPTHLIKTRGQQVTLRCSPKSGHDTVSWYQQALGQGPQFIFQYYEEEERQRGNFPDRFSGHQFPNYSSELNVNALLLGDSALYLCASSLGPNQPQHFGDGTRLSIL.

This chain uses TRBV28 with TRBJ2-1; 9 nucleotides line up with TRBD1. This CDR3 spans 19 amino acids. Germline values: CDR1 MDHEN, CDR2 SYDVKM. V shed 5 bases and J 9 bases; nucleotides not matched to a gene: 23. The CDR3 region is CASSPRDRVYGVWYFEQFF. CDR3 coding DNA: TGTGCCAGCAGTCCCCGGGACAGGGTATATGGGGTTTGGTATTTTGAGCAGTTCTTC.

The J gene is TRBJ2-1, the V gene TRBV5-4, with 9 bases matching TRBD1. Per the germline V gene, CDR1 is SGHNT and CDR2 is YYREEE (reference sequence). The junction had 3 bases not matched to a gene; V was cut back by 5 bases and J by 0 bases. The CDR3 loop spans 15 amino acids. DNA of the CDR3: TGTGCCAGCAGGGTGGGACAGGGCTCCTACAATGAGCAGTTCTTC. This encodes CASRVGQGSYNEQFF.

In regard to this clone: The same CDR3 is also encoded by other DNA sequences in this sample. The chain employs TRBV12-3 or TRBV12-4 and TRBJ1-5, with D possibly TRBD1 on 6 matching bases. The CDR3 spans 13 residues. Between the trimmed V and J ends, which lost 5 bases and 4 bases, there was a span of 9 bases. In DNA form, the CDR3 reads TGTGCCAGCAGTCTCACAGGGAATCAGCCCCAGCATTTT. Protein product: CASSLTGNQPQHF.

The chain recombines TRBV5-4 with TRBJ2-7, with 9 bases matching TRBD1. The CDR3 has 17 amino acids. Per germline, CDR1 SGHNT and CDR2 YYREEE (reference sequence). J gave up 0 bases and V 0 bases, and 7 bases lay outside the gene matches. The CDR3 DNA sequence: TGTGCCAGCAGCTTGGCTCCCGGGACAGGGAGCTCCTACGAGCAGTACGTC. It specifies CASSLAPGTGSSYEQYV.

The rearrangement uses TRBV5-1 and TRBJ1-2; TRBD1 aligns across 9 bases. J lost 2 bases, V lost 7 bases, and 9 bases had no gene match. There are 15 residues in the CDR3. Germline V lookup: CDR1 SGHRS, CDR2 YFSETQ. CDR3 loop: CASAASGQGNYGYTF. The CDR3 bases are TGCGCCAGCGCCGCATCTGGACAGGGGAACTATGGCTACACCTTC. Based on the CDR3 plus reference TRBV5-1 and TRBJ1-2, the full variable domain is KAGVTQTPRYLIKTRGQQVTLSCSPISGHRSVSWYQQTPGQGLQFLFEYFSETQRNKGNFPGRFSGRQFSNSRSEMNVSTLELGDSALYLCASAASGQGNYGYTFGSGTRLTVV.

The genes are TRBV9 and TRBJ2-3; 12 bases are shared with TRBD1. The CDR3 consists of 15 residues. With V trimmed by 5 bases and J by 5 bases, 6 bases remained unmatched. Looked up from germline, CDR1 is SGDLS and CDR2 is YYNGEE. The CDR3 region is CASSWGQGAGDTQYF. The CDR3 DNA sequence: TGTGCCAGCAGTTGGGGACAGGGGGCAGGAGATACGCAGTATTTT.

The rearrangement uses TRBV11-2 and TRBJ2-5; 10 nucleotides line up with TRBD1. CDR1 is SGHAT, CDR2 FQNNGV, per germline. The V segment lost 3 bases and the J segment 5 bases; nucleotides outside the gene matches: 6. This CDR3 contains 15 residues. The CDR3 bases are TGTGCCAGCAGCTTGGGACCGGGACAGGGGGAGACCCAGTACTTC. The encoded protein is CASSLGPGQGETQYF.

The chain carries TRBV7-7 and TRBJ1-3; 7 nucleotides agree with TRBD1. V dropped 5 bases and J dropped 4; count of bases not matched to a gene: 11. This CDR3 has 16 residues. The germline V gene encodes CDR1 SSHAT and CDR2 FNYEAQ (reference sequence). This chain's CDR3 is CASSPLAGGSGNTIYF. The CDR3 nucleotides read TGTGCCAGCAGCCCATTGGCAGGGGGATCGGGAAACACCATATATTTT.

The chain carries TRBV29-1 and TRBJ1-5, with D possibly TRBD1 on 5 matching bases. V lost 7 bases, J lost 3 bases, and 13 bases lay in between. This CDR3 contains 13 residues. CDR1 and CDR2 (germline): SQVTM, ANQGSEA. The CDR3 region is CSAGRGPNQPQHF. CDR3 sequence (DNA): TGCAGCGCCGGGAGGGGTCCCAATCAGCCCCAGCATTTT. The full variable domain, in which reference TRBV29-1 and TRBJ1-5 provide the parts outside the CDR3, is SAVISQKPSRDICQRGTSLTIQCQVDSQVTMMFWYRQQPGQSLTLIATANQGSEATYESGFVIDKFPISRPNLTFSTLTVSNMSPEDSSIYLCSAGRGPNQPQHFGDGTRLSIL.

The rearrangement uses TRBV3-1 (or the pseudogene TRBV3-2) and TRBJ1-1; possible D gene TRBD1, 6 bases. Per the germline V gene, CDR1 is LGHDT and CDR2 is YNNKEL (reference sequence). The CDR3 loop spans 14 amino acids. Deletions cut 7 bases from V and 0 bases from J, with 12 bases between. The CDR3: CASTWGGMNTEAFF. The CDR3 DNA reads as TGTGCCAGCACCTGGGGGGGCATGAACACTGAAGCTTTCTTT.

V usage is TRBV29-1 and J usage is TRBJ1-1; the D gene is possibly TRBD1 (5 bases). V gave up 4 bases and J gave up 1 base, with 13 bases separating them. This CDR3 has 14 residues. Germline CDR1 and CDR2: SQVTM and ANQGSEA. The CDR3 nucleotides are TGCAGCGTTGGAGGGACTCAACGGAACACTGAAGCTTTCTTT. Translated, it gives CSVGGTQRNTEAFF.

This chain links TRBV6-2 or TRBV6-3 with TRBJ1-3; a weak D match, TRBD1 (5 bases). CDR1 and CDR2 (germline): MNHEY, SVGEGT. V shed 7 bases and J shed 0 bases, with 16 bases lying between them. There are 16 residues in the CDR3. CDR3 sequence: CASIPRGTVSGNTIYF. As DNA, the CDR3 is TGTGCCAGCATCCCCCGGGGGACGGTCTCTGGAAACACCATATATTTT.

The chain carries TRBV4-1 and TRBJ1-3; 7 nucleotides align to TRBD1. The CDR3 length is 16 residues. CDR1 MGHRA and CDR2 YSYEKL come from the germline V gene. Trimming at V came to 0 bases and at J to 0 bases, leaving 2 bases not matched to a gene. This CDR3 reads CASSQEGTASGNTIYF. The CDR3 region has the DNA TGCGCCAGCAGCCAAGAAGGGACAGCCTCTGGAAACACCATATATTTT.

The chain links TRBV3-1 (or the pseudogene TRBV3-2) to TRBJ2-2; a weak D match, TRBD1 (5 bases). CDR1 LGHDT and CDR2 YNNKEL come from the germline V gene (reference sequence). There are 17 residues in the CDR3. V was trimmed by 0 bases and J by 1 base, leaving 12 bases between them. This CDR3 reads CASSQERLQVNTGELFF. The DNA of the CDR3 is TGTGCCAGCAGCCAAGAAAGGTTACAGGTGAACACCGGGGAGCTGTTTTTT.

The chain uses TRBV10-3 and TRBJ2-1, with 7 bases fitting TRBD1. The CDR3 runs to 15 residues. V shed 0 bases, J shed 7 bases, and the junction held 6 bases outside the gene matches. CDR1 and CDR2 from the germline V gene are ENHRY and SYGVKD. CDR3 region: CAISESVKGANEQFF. CDR3 DNA: TGTGCCATCAGTGAGTCGGTGAAGGGGGCTAATGAGCAGTTCTTC.

The CDR3 spells CASSFGQANAEAFF. The DNA for the CDR3 is TGTGCCAGCAGCTTCGGACAGGCTAACGCTGAAGCTTTCTTT. V gene TRBV7-2 combines with J gene TRBJ1-1; 7 bases are shared with TRBD1. Germline assignment: CDR1 SGHTA and CDR2 FQGNSA. Trimming cost V 3 bases and J 6 bases; bases outside gene matches: 7. The CDR3 has 14 amino acids.

This clone showed up just a few times. The gene calls are TRBV20-1 and TRBJ1-2; maybe TRBD1 (5 bases). CDR1 is DFQATT and CDR2 is SNEGSKA in the germline V gene (reference sequence). The V end was cut by 1 base, the J end by 13 bases, with 13 bases between. CDR3 length equals 11 residues. The CDR3 loop is CSARAQGLSTF. The CDR3 DNA is TGCAGTGCTAGAGCCCAGGGTTTAAGCACCTTC.

This clone was picked up a small number of times. The J gene is TRBJ1-1, the V gene TRBV7-9; a weak D match, TRBD1 (6 bases). The V gene lost 5 bases and the J gene lost 5 bases, with 12 bases spanning the gap. The length of the CDR3 is 13 residues. Germline CDR1 reads SEHNR; CDR2 reads FQNEAQ (reference sequence). The CDR3 coding sequence is TGTGCCAGCAGCGCAGGGGAAGGAACTGAAGCTTTCTTT. It specifies CASSAGEGTEAFF. Full variable domain (missing parts from reference TRBV7-9 and TRBJ1-1): DTGVSQNPRHKITKRGQNVTFRCDPISEHNRLYWYRQTLGQGPEFLTYFQNEAQLEKSRLLSDRFSAERPKGSFSTLEIQRTEQGDSAMYLCASSAGEGTEAFFGQGTRLTVV.

The CDR3 loop reads CASSIGQGYNSPLHF. Here the CDR3 DNA reads TGTGCCAGTAGTATAGGACAGGGCTATAATTCACCCCTCCACTTT. The rearrangement uses TRBV19 and TRBJ1-6; 7 bases map to TRBD1. From germline, CDR1 is LNHDA and CDR2 SQIVND (reference sequence). The CDR3 length is 15 residues. V was pared by 1 base and J by 3 bases, with 0 bases of the junction left unmatched.

The V call is TRBV6-1, the J call TRBJ2-5; TRBD1 aligns across 10 bases. Germline lookup yields CDR1 MNHNS and CDR2 SASEGT. Trimming cost V 6 bases and J 6 bases; bases outside gene matches: 16. CDR3 length equals 17 residues. CDR3 bases: TGTGCCAGCAGAGAAACTTTTGGGACAGGGGTTTTGCAGACCCAGTACTTC. Translation gives CASRETFGTGVLQTQYF.